The present TCR beta chain was sequenced within a study of T-cell reconstitution after alpha-beta-depleted transplantation in children. J was trimmed by 0 bases and V by 4 bases; bases with no gene match: 9. Looked up from germline, CDR1 is SGHRS and CDR2 is YFSETQ. CDR3 length: 17 residues. Library preparation (for TCRbeta) was performed with unique molecular identifiers. TCRdb recomputed calls from the PCR reads with MiXCR, one row per CDR3 protein. Altogether 350,000 to 500,000 distinct CDR3 sequences are present, over 40% being singletons, with the ten largest covering about 30%. This sequence joins TRBV5-1 and TRBJ2-7, with 11 nucleotides matching TRBD1. Here the sequenced sample was PBMCs, taken before TCRalphabeta/CD19-depleted stem cell transplant. The receptor was derived from a girl aged 2-15 years with aplastic anemia, due to receive a stem cell transplant. The CDR3: CASSPDRGRLLSYEQYF. CDR3 DNA: TGCGCCAGCAGCCCGGACAGGGGGCGTCTCCTCTCCTACGAGCAGTACTTC.